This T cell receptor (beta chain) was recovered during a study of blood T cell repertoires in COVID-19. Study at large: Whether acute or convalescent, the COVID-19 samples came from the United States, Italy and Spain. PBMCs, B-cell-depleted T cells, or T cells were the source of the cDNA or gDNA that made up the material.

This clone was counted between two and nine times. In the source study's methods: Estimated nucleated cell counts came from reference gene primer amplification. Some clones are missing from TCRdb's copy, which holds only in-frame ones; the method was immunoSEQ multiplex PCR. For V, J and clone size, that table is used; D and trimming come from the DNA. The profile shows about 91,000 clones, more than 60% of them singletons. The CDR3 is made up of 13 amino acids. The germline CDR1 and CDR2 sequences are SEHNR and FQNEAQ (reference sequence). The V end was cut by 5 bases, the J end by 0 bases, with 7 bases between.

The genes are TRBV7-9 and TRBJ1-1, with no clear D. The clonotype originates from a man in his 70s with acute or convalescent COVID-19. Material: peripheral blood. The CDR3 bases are TGTGCCAGCAGCCCCGAGGTGAACACTGAAGCTTTCTTT. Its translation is CASSPEVNTEAFF.